A single sample gave rise to the 21 T cell receptor beta chains below, sequenced in a study of cytomegalovirus exposure and HLA in healthy donors. This PCR relied on a set of 60 Vbeta primers and 13 Jbeta primers. Generated by immunoSEQ multiplex PCR, the TCRdb table keeps only in-frame clones and is missing some. This table holds roughly 74,000 clones. Material: PBMCs. These receptors were collected from a female donor in good health and CMV-seropositive.

This chain connects TRBV28 to TRBJ1-2; D is possibly TRBD1 (5 bases). The CDR3 spans 17 residues. The V and J ends lost 8 bases and 2 bases respectively, with 24 bases between them. Germline V CDR1 and CDR2: MDHEN, SYDVKM. CDR3 sequence: CASVGRRATPQNYGYTF. The CDR3 coding sequence is TGTGCCAGCGTTGGGCGCAGGGCAACCCCCCAGAACTATGGCTACACCTTC.

J is TRBJ2-5 and V is TRBV11-2; the match to TRBD1 covers 10 bases. Unmatched junction bases numbered 12, after V lost 1 base and J lost 7 bases. The CDR3 is 17 amino acids. Looked up from germline, CDR1 is SGHAT and CDR2 is FQNNGV. CDR3 in amino acids: CASSLGPGQGIRRTQYF. CDR3 nucleotides: TGTGCCAGCAGCTTAGGCCCGGGACAGGGGATCCGGAGGACCCAGTACTTC.

V gene TRBV7-9 combines with J gene TRBJ2-7; TRBD2 matches 8 bases. This CDR3 comprises 16 residues. Trimming removed 5 bases from V and 0 bases from J; junction bases left unmatched: 9. Per germline, CDR1 SEHNR and CDR2 FQNEAQ (reference sequence). Here the CDR3 DNA reads TGTGCCAGCAGCCCGAAAAGCGGGGGCAGCTCCTACGAGCAGTACTTC. Its protein product is CASSPKSGGSSYEQYF.

The V gene is TRBV7-6, the J gene TRBJ1-1, with D perhaps matching TRBD1 (6 bases). Germline V gene sequence: CDR1 SGHVS, CDR2 FNYEAQ. The CDR3 is 13 amino acids. V was trimmed by 8 bases and J by 0 bases, leaving 10 bases between them. The CDR3 coding sequence is TGTGCCAGCGGGAGGGGGATGAACACTGAAGCTTTCTTT. Its translation: CASGRGMNTEAFF.

CDR3: CASSPGLAGGGTYEQYF. CDR3 DNA sequence: TGTGCCAGCTCACCAGGACTAGCGGGAGGCGGAACCTACGAGCAGTACTTC. V usage is TRBV18 and J usage is TRBJ2-7; 14 bases are a match to TRBD2. The V gene end was trimmed by 2 bases and the J gene end by 2 bases; junction bases not matched to a gene: 5. In germline, CDR1 is KGHSH, CDR2 LQKENI. The CDR3 loop spans 17 amino acids.

The V and J genes are TRBV27 and TRBJ2-5; D unresolved. Trimming stripped 0 bases from V and 1 base from J, with 6 bases between. The CDR3 covers 14 residues. Germline V gene data show CDR1 as MNHEY and CDR2 as SMNVEV (reference sequence). Here the CDR3 reads CASSLSHPQETQYF. The CDR3 nucleotides read TGTGCCAGCAGTTTATCTCATCCCCAAGAGACCCAGTACTTC.

This chain links TRBV10-3 with TRBJ1-2; tentatively, D is TRBD1 (5 bases). The germline gives CDR1 ENHRY, CDR2 SYGVKD. This CDR3 has 13 amino acids. V dropped 3 bases and J dropped 7 bases, with 12 bases sitting between them. This chain's CDR3 is CAISENNRSGYTF. The CDR3, as DNA: TGTGCCATCAGTGAAAATAACAGGTCTGGCTACACCTTC.

The chain recombines TRBV15 with TRBJ1-6; D perhaps matches TRBD1 (5 bases). The ends were cut back, 5 bases at V and 0 bases at J, with 5 bases in the middle. Germline V gene lookup returns CDR1 LNHNV and CDR2 YYDKDF (reference sequence). This CDR3 spans 14 amino acids. This CDR3 reads CATSDSSYNSPLHF. For the CDR3, the DNA is TGTGCCACCAGCGACAGCTCCTATAATTCACCCCTCCACTTT.

The CDR3 DNA follows: TGCGCCAGCAGCTACCGGACAGATGTGAACACTGAAGCTTTCTTT. Amino acids: CASSYRTDVNTEAFF. The chain employs TRBV5-1 and TRBJ1-1; tentatively, D is TRBD1 (6 bases). Per the germline V gene, CDR1 is SGHRS and CDR2 is YFSETQ. The CDR3 contains 15 residues. Trimming stripped 3 bases from V and 0 bases from J, with 12 bases between. Using reference TRBV5-1 and TRBJ1-1 for the parts outside the CDR3, the full variable domain is KAGVTQTPRYLIKTRGQQVTLSCSPISGHRSVSWYQQTPGQGLQFLFEYFSETQRNKGNFPGRFSGRQFSNSRSEMNVSTLELGDSALYLCASSYRTDVNTEAFFGQGTRLTVV.

The V call is TRBV28, the J call TRBJ1-3; TRBD1 might be the D (5 bases). Trimming pared 3 bases from V and 0 bases from J, leaving 12 bases between. The CDR3 length is 16 residues. Germline V gives CDR1 MDHEN, CDR2 SYDVKM. CDR3 sequence reads: CASSFYRGNSGNTIYF. The CDR3 coding sequence is TGTGCCAGCAGTTTCTATAGGGGCAACTCTGGAAACACCATATATTTT. Filled out from reference TRBV28 and TRBJ1-3, the complete variable domain reads DVKVTQSSRYLVKRTGEKVFLECVQDMDHENMFWYRQDPGLGLRLIYFSYDVKMKEKGDIPEGYSVSREKKERFSLILESASTNQTSMYLCASSFYRGNSGNTIYFGEGSWLTVV.

The genes are TRBV7-9 and TRBJ1-2, with D unclear. Trimming left V 6 bases short and J 2 bases short, with 10 bases between. CDR3 length equals 13 residues. Per germline, CDR1 SEHNR and CDR2 FQNEAQ (reference sequence). CDR3 protein: CASSPVANYGYTF. In DNA form, the CDR3 reads TGTGCCAGCAGTCCAGTGGCAAACTATGGCTACACCTTC.

The chain carries TRBV6-5 and TRBJ2-2; perhaps TRBD2 as D (6 bases). CDR3 size: 16 residues. The germline CDR1 and CDR2 sequences are MNHEY and SVGAGI. The V end lost 0 bases, the J end lost 4 bases, and 12 bases lay between the germline ends. The chain's CDR3 is CASSYSDAGSTGELFF. The CDR3 DNA sequence: TGTGCCAGCAGTTACTCGGATGCGGGGAGCACCGGGGAGCTGTTTTTT.

The chain has TRBV7-9 and TRBJ1-2; D is possibly TRBD1 (5 bases). The CDR3 extends over 15 amino acids. In germline, CDR1 is SEHNR, CDR2 FQNEAQ (reference sequence). Deletions cut 3 bases from V and 7 bases from J, with 18 bases between. The CDR3 sequence is CASSFPPPGLGGYTF. DNA for the CDR3: TGTGCCAGCAGCTTCCCACCCCCAGGGTTGGGTGGCTACACCTTC.

The rearrangement links TRBV18 to TRBJ1-4; 7 positions agree with TRBD1. Trimming took 2 bases from V and 7 from J; bases not matched to a gene: 7. There are 15 residues in the CDR3. The germline CDR1 and CDR2 sequences are KGHSH and LQKENI. The CDR3 DNA reads as TGTGCCAGCTCACCAGGGACAGTTCCTGGTGAAAAACTGTTTTTT. It codes for CASSPGTVPGEKLFF.

The chain combines TRBV29-1 with TRBJ2-3; D is undetermined. CDR1 is SQVTM, CDR2 ANQGSEA, per germline. V was clipped by 7 bases and J by 0 bases, with 5 bases between them. This CDR3 has 11 residues. Here the CDR3 reads CSGTSTDTQYF. For the CDR3, the DNA is TGCAGCGGCACTAGCACAGATACGCAGTATTTT.

This rearrangement joins TRBV5-1 to TRBJ2-1, with TRBD1 matching over 8 bases. The V and J ends lost 0 bases and 8 bases, in that order; junction bases with no gene match: 7. The CDR3 totals 15 residues. Germline assignment: CDR1 SGHRS and CDR2 YFSETQ. This chain's CDR3 is CASSLGTGTGYEQFF. For the CDR3, the DNA is TGCGCCAGCAGCTTGGGGACAGGGACAGGTTATGAGCAGTTCTTC.

The rearrangement joins TRBV6-1 to TRBJ2-7, with 9 bases lining up with TRBD1. The length of the CDR3 is 13 residues. After removal of 10 bases from V and 3 bases from J, the junction contained 7 bases not matched to a gene. Germline values: CDR1 MNHNS, CDR2 SASEGT. CDR3 in amino acids: CATDRGFSYEQYF. CDR3 nucleotide sequence: TGTGCCACCGACAGGGGGTTCAGCTACGAGCAGTACTTC.

The V gene is TRBV10-3, the J gene TRBJ2-7; the D gene is possibly TRBD2 (6 bases). V dropped 11 bases and J dropped 9 bases, with 17 bases sitting between them. The CDR3 is made up of 11 amino acids. CDR1 ENHRY and CDR2 SYGVKD come from the germline V gene. The CDR3: CASRSGVVQYF. In nucleotides, the CDR3 is TGTGCCTCCCGTTCGGGGGTTGTGCAGTACTTC.

CDR3 in amino acids: CSAGQGATGELFF. DNA of the CDR3: TGCAGCGCTGGACAGGGGGCCACCGGGGAGCTGTTTTTT. The chain recombines TRBV29-1 with TRBJ2-2, with 11 bases lining up with TRBD1. Per the germline V gene, CDR1 is SQVTM and CDR2 is ANQGSEA. The CDR3 covers 13 residues. V trimming: 7 bases; J trimming: 4 bases; junction bases outside the gene matches: 2.

This CDR3 is CASSLGREGCTDTQYF. Here the CDR3 DNA reads TGTGCCAGCAGCTTAGGGCGGGAGGGGTGCACAGATACGCAGTATTTT. The rearrangement uses TRBV7-3 and TRBJ2-3; 9 bases align to TRBD2. Germline CDR1 is SGHTA and CDR2 is FQGTGA. The CDR3 spans 16 residues. V lost 2 bases and J lost 1; bases outside the gene matches: 4.

The chain uses TRBV18 and TRBJ1-3, with unresolved D. This CDR3 spans 14 amino acids. V was shortened by 6 bases and J by 4 bases, with 13 bases between the two germline ends. The germline V gene encodes CDR1 KGHSH and CDR2 LQKENI. The CDR3 coding sequence is TGTGCCAGCTCCCTTATGAGGAGGGGAAACACCATATATTTT. This codes for CASSLMRRGNTIYF.